The 18 T cell receptor beta chains below all came from one sample that was sequenced in a study of blood T cell repertoires in COVID-19. Measured with immunoSEQ multiplex PCR; TCRdb has only the in-frame clones, and not every one. There are roughly 150,000 clones in the sample; around 74% occur only once, and roughly 3.1% lies in the top ten. Sequences were obtained from peripheral blood. All receptors derive from a man aged 70-80 years with acute or convalescent COVID-19.

This clone showed up just once. The chain carries TRBV5-4 and TRBJ2-5; possibly TRBD2 for D (6 bases). The CDR3 has 16 amino acids. Trimming pared 0 bases from V and 2 bases from J, leaving 14 bases between. The germline CDR1 and CDR2 sequences are SGHNT and YYREEE (reference sequence). In DNA form, the CDR3 reads TGTGCCAGCAGCTTGGGGAGCCCAGGGAGGCAAGAGACCCAGTACTTC. It translates to CASSLGSPGRQETQYF.

This clone was recorded once. J is TRBJ1-2 and V is TRBV6-1; D ambiguous. There are 12 residues in the CDR3. Germline CDR1 MNHNS, CDR2 SASEGT. V lost 2 bases and J lost 9, with 10 bases in between. The CDR3 DNA is TGTGCCAGCAGTGAAATACCGGTTAGCTACACCTTC. This encodes CASSEIPVSYTF.

The chain combines TRBV9 with TRBJ2-7; D is possibly TRBD2 (6 bases). The CDR3 is 14 residues long. The germline gives CDR1 SGDLS, CDR2 YYNGEE. The ends were cut back, 3 bases at V and 7 bases at J, with 17 bases in the middle. CDR3: CASSAGGTSGEQYF. CDR3 in DNA: TGTGCCAGCAGCGCTGGAGGGACCTCTGGTGAGCAGTACTTC. The full variable domain, in which reference TRBV9 and TRBJ2-7 provide the parts outside the CDR3, is DSGVTQTPKHLITATGQRVTLRCSPRSGDLSVYWYQQSLDQGLQFLIQYYNGEERAKGNILERFSAQQFPDLHSELNLSSLELGDSALYFCASSAGGTSGEQYFGPGTRLTVT.

The CDR3 nucleotides are TGTGCCAGCAGTGCCGGGGGAACAAGGGCGAGCAATCAGCCCCAGCATTTT. This encodes CASSAGGTRASNQPQHF. The chain links TRBV28 to TRBJ1-5; tentative D call: TRBD1 (5 bases). The CDR3 length is 17 residues. Germline V gene sequence: CDR1 MDHEN, CDR2 SYDVKM. V lost 5 bases to trimming and J lost 1 base, with 18 bases between them.

V usage is TRBV5-1 and J usage is TRBJ2-1; D might be TRBD2 (6 bases). This CDR3 spans 17 amino acids. V lost 3 bases, J lost 0 bases, and 16 bases lay in between. In germline, CDR1 is SGHRS, CDR2 YFSETQ. This CDR3 reads CASSYQPTGSSYNEQFF. As DNA, the CDR3 is TGCGCCAGCAGCTACCAACCCACCGGGAGCTCCTACAATGAGCAGTTCTTC.

This chain links TRBV6-5 with TRBJ2-7, with D possibly matching TRBD1 (6 bases). This CDR3 is 14 amino acids long. CDR1 MNHEY and CDR2 SVGAGI come from the germline V gene. The V gene lost 11 bases and the J gene lost 2 bases, with 19 bases spanning the gap. The CDR3 DNA is TGTGCCTCCCAGGGGCCCATAGTGACCTACGAGCAGTACTTC. It encodes CASQGPIVTYEQYF.

This chain uses TRBV30 with TRBJ2-7; 9 bases align to TRBD2. Germline loops: CDR1 GTSNPN, CDR2 SVGIG (reference sequence). This CDR3 has 14 residues. V was clipped by 4 bases and J by 6 bases; unmatched bases: 10. CDR3 loop: CAWTGTSNSGEQYF. The CDR3 region has the DNA TGTGCCTGGACGGGGACTAGCAATTCAGGCGAGCAGTACTTC.

The chain recombines TRBV7-8 with TRBJ1-2, with no clear D. Germline-derived CDR1 and CDR2 are SGHVS and FQNEAQ. The V gene lost 6 bases and the J gene lost 10 bases, with 21 bases spanning the gap. CDR3 length: 14 residues. The CDR3 loop is CASRPSQATYSYTF. The DNA for the CDR3 is TGTGCCAGCAGACCCAGCCAGGCCACCTACTCCTACACCTTC.

This clone has only a few counts. The chain combines TRBV24-1 with TRBJ2-7; tentatively, D is TRBD1 (5 bases). Germline values: CDR1 KGHDR, CDR2 SFDVKD. V lost 9 bases and J lost 1, with 15 bases in between. The CDR3 sequence is 14 residues long. In DNA form, the CDR3 reads TGTGCCACCGCCGCTGGGGCGGTTTCCTACGAGCAGTACTTC. This sequence encodes CATAAGAVSYEQYF.

The rearrangement joins TRBV28 to TRBJ2-3; 8 bases are shared with TRBD1. The germline V gene has CDR1 MDHEN and CDR2 SYDVKM. V dropped 3 bases and J dropped 5; count of bases not matched to a gene: 4. The CDR3 covers 14 residues. The CDR3 DNA reads TGTGCCAGCAGTTTGGACAGGGTGATAGATACGCAGTATTTT. Translation gives CASSLDRVIDTQYF.

The rearrangement links TRBV14 to TRBJ2-1; unclear D gene. Germline V gene data show CDR1 as SGHDN and CDR2 as FVKESK. Trimming removed 1 base at V and 4 bases at J, with 5 bases between. This CDR3 spans 13 amino acids. The CDR3 region has the DNA TGTGCCAGCAGCCAAGTGCAGTACAATGAGCAGTTCTTC. It translates to CASSQVQYNEQFF.

The chain joins TRBV7-3 to TRBJ2-4, with TRBD1 matching 8 bases. V was clipped by 4 bases and J by 7 bases; unmatched bases: 3. Germline loops: CDR1 SGHTA, CDR2 FQGTGA. The CDR3 runs 13 residues. CDR3 residues: CASSSDRGNIQYF. Here the CDR3 DNA reads TGTGCCAGCAGCTCCGACAGGGGTAACATTCAGTACTTC.

CDR3 DNA: TGTGCCACCAGCAGATTCCCCCCTACTGGCTACACCTTC. Protein: CATSRFPPTGYTF. The chain employs TRBV15 and TRBJ1-2; unclear D gene. Per the germline V gene, CDR1 is LNHNV and CDR2 is YYDKDF (reference sequence). V was clipped by 2 bases and J by 7 bases, with 11 bases between them. The CDR3 consists of 13 residues.

The rearrangement joins TRBV7-2 to TRBJ2-1; 14 bases map to TRBD2. V gave up 5 bases and J gave up 9 bases; unmatched junction bases: 9. The CDR3 extends over 16 amino acids. Germline CDR1 reads SGHTA; CDR2 reads FQGNSA. The CDR3 sequence is CASSKLGLAGEGEQFF. The CDR3 coding sequence is TGTGCCAGCAGCAAACTGGGACTAGCGGGAGAAGGTGAGCAGTTCTTC.

The V call is TRBV2, the J call TRBJ1-1; D gene ambiguous. Germline CDR1 SNHLY, CDR2 FYNNEI. The CDR3 runs 10 residues. CDR3 coding DNA: TGTGCGTTGTGGGAGGGTGAAGCTTTCTTT. Protein: CALWEGEAFF.

V gene TRBV28 combines with J gene TRBJ2-2, with D tentatively TRBD1 (5 bases). The germline CDR1 and CDR2 sequences are MDHEN and SYDVKM. The CDR3 loop spans 13 amino acids. V was cut by 10 bases and J by 4 bases, with 13 bases left in between. The CDR3, as DNA: TGTGCCACTACCGACAGCAGCACCGGGGAGCTGTTTTTT. This translates into CATTDSSTGELFF.

The chain combines TRBV9 with TRBJ1-4, with D possibly TRBD1 on 6 matching bases. The V gene's germline CDR1 is SGDLS and CDR2 YYNGEE. The CDR3 loop spans 15 amino acids. The V end lost 0 bases, the J end lost 2 bases, and 8 bases lay between the germline ends. The CDR3 nucleotides are TGTGCCAGCAGCGTAGGGGGGCTGACTAATGAAAAACTGTTTTTT. Translated: CASSVGGLTNEKLFF.

The chain links TRBV28 to TRBJ2-7; D may be TRBD1 (5 bases). The CDR3 extends over 13 amino acids. The germline V gene has CDR1 MDHEN and CDR2 SYDVKM. The V and J ends lost 7 bases and 3 bases respectively, with 13 bases between them. CDR3 nucleotide sequence: TGTGCCAGCACAATAACAGGAAGCTACGAGCAGTACTTC. This gives the protein CASTITGSYEQYF.